This T cell receptor (beta chain) was observed in a study of T cells after yellow fever vaccination. This clonotype showed up many times. Template switching by 5'RACE produced TCR cDNA, adding a universal primer site and UMIs. MiXCR, applied by TCRdb to the 5' RACE reads, yields one record per CDR3 protein. This table holds fewer than 400,000 distinct CDR3 sequences, 6% to 8% found once. Trimming removed 4 bases from V and 5 bases from J; junction bases left unmatched: 12. Germline CDR1 and CDR2: LGHNA and YSLEER. CDR3 length: 19 residues. This TCR was sampled from a man aged 30 to 39 who received the YFV17D yellow fever vaccine. The rearrangement joins TRBV4-3 to TRBJ2-2; 14 bases line up with TRBD2. The sample in question was PBMCs, obtained 5 days after the yellow fever booster vaccination. DNA of the CDR3: TGCGCCAGCAGCCCCGGACTAGCGGGAGGTGGAGGGATGACCGGGGAGCTGTTTTTT. Amino acid sequence: CASSPGLAGGGGMTGELFF.